This T cell receptor (beta chain) emerged from a study of CXCR3-negative and CXCR3-positive naive CD8 T cells. Study observations and caveats: Naive subsets had comparable surface CD5; TCR strength was inferred from TRB CDR3 properties.

The CDR3 has 14 residues. Germline CDR1 MGHDK, CDR2 SYGVNS. Each TRB cDNA library was prepared by 5' RACE (with UMI labels). TCRdb reprocessed the 5' RACE reads and keeps a single row for each CDR3 protein, giving no DNA. This sample's table reports 43,000 or so distinct CDR3 sequences. Turning to this clonotype: Its antigen is as yet unknown.

The chain is built from TRBV25-1 and TRBJ1-1; the D call from TCRdb, TRBD1, cannot be confirmed without DNA. Sample: naive CXCR3- CD8+ T cells from blood. Sample subset: CD45RO-CCR7+CD27+CD95- naive CD8+ T cells lacking CXCR3 (TNR3-). The sequence was obtained from a human donor in good health. Some clones in this sample may be carry-over from other donors' samples. The CDR3 protein is CASSVGGAVTEAFF.